The sequence of this TCR beta chain was determined in a study of CD8 T cells in Susac syndrome. When the RNA was reverse transcribed, random hexamers were used with an input of roughly 0.45 to 1 ug. TCRdb recomputed calls from the immunoSEQ multiplex PCR reads with MiXCR, one row per CDR3 protein. This sample has approximately 71,000 distinct CDR3 sequences, with roughly 95% found just once. While CD8+ and CD4+ T cells were isolated negatively, TEMRA cells were enriched by FACS. V lost 1 base and J lost 8; bases outside the gene matches: 4. CDR3 size: 13 residues. Germline-derived CDR1 and CDR2 are SEHNR and FQNEAQ (reference sequence).

This TCR came from a human donor with multiple sclerosis. The specimen was CD4+ T cells from PBMCs. The chain joins TRBV7-9 to TRBJ1-2; 7 positions agree with TRBD1. The CDR3 region is CASSLEGGRGYTF. The DNA for the CDR3 is TGTGCCAGCAGCTTAGAAGGGGGCCGAGGCTACACCTTC. The full variable domain, its missing parts supplied by reference TRBV7-9 and TRBJ1-2, is DTGVSQNPRHKITKRGQNVTFRCDPISEHNRLYWYRQTLGQGPEFLTYFQNEAQLEKSRLLSDRFSAERPKGSFSTLEIQRTEQGDSAMYLCASSLEGGRGYTFGSGTRLTVV.